A selection of T cell receptor beta chains follows, all from one sample in a study of sequential checkpoint blockade in melanoma. The protocol was immunoSEQ multiplex PCR, while the TCRdb copy is restricted to in-frame clones and leaves out a portion. The data hold under 4,000 clones, with about a fifth observed a single time. The sample here was tumor tissue (inferred from file names), taken from a patient given nivolumab and ipilimumab in sequence. The receptor set was obtained from a human donor with melanoma. Both conserved end residues are part of each CDR3. A D gene is named only where the DNA matches it firmly. Some rows have no size entry. The others give once, few or many, or a class for an expanded clone.

j_call d_call clone_size v_call cdr3_nt cdr3_aa
TRBJ1-5 - few TRBV19 TGTGCCAGTAGTATACTAGGTACATCTCAGCCCCAGCATTTT CASSILGTSQPQHF
TRBJ2-2 - - TRBV9 TGTGCCAGCAGCACCAGGGACGGGGAGGCCGGGGAGCTGTTTTTT CASSTRDGEAGELFF
TRBJ1-5 - medium-sized TRBV6-1 TGTGCCAGCAGTGAAGAGGCAGTGATCAATCAGCCCCAGCATTTT CASSEEAVINQPQHF
TRBJ2-1 TRBD2 - TRBV18 TGTGCCAGCTCACCACCCCCCGGAGGCGGGAGGGCCGGTGAGCAGTTCTTC CASSPPPGGGRAGEQFF
TRBJ1-5 - medium-sized TRBV28 TGTGCCAGCAGTTTCACTTTCAATCAGCCCCAGCATTTT CASSFTFNQPQHF
TRBJ2-2 TRBD2 - TRBV28 TGTGCCAGCAGCCCAGCGGGGATGAACACCGGGGAGCTGTTTTTT CASSPAGMNTGELFF
TRBJ1-2 TRBD1 few TRBV6-8 TGTGCCATCAGCCCTGGACAGGCCCTCTATGGCTACACCTTC CAISPGQALYGYTF
TRBJ2-5 TRBD2 - TRBV28 TGTGCCAGCAGTATTACCGGGCTAGCGGGAACTCAAGAGACCCAGTACTTC CASSITGLAGTQETQYF
TRBJ2-7 - - TRBV5-1 TGCGCCAGCAGAAACCGGGACCACCCCTACGAGCAGTACTTC CASRNRDHPYEQYF
TRBJ1-2 - few TRBV6-8 TGTGCCAGCAGTTACTCGGGAGTTTCTAACTATGGCTACACCTTC CASSYSGVSNYGYTF
TRBJ2-6 - - TRBV28 TGTGCCAGCACCCCTTTTGGACAGCCCTCTGGGGCCAACGTCCTGACTTTC CASTPFGQPSGANVLTF
TRBJ1-2 - few TRBV19 TGTGCCAGTAGTATCGGATCAGACGATGTCCAGACTTCTAACTATGGCTACACCTTC CASSIGSDDVQTSNYGYTF
TRBJ2-3 TRBD2 medium-sized TRBV9 TGTGCCAGCAGCTTGGGACTAGCGGGGACAGATACGCAGTATTTT CASSLGLAGTDTQYF
TRBJ2-7 - few TRBV28 TGTGCCAGCACACGAGGGGGACTCTCCTACGAGCAGTACTTC CASTRGGLSYEQYF
TRBJ2-3 - few TRBV9 TGTGCCAGCAGCGTATCGCATGACGGCACAGATACGCAGTATTTT CASSVSHDGTDTQYF
TRBJ1-1 - few TRBV6-7 TGTGCCAGCTATAACGCCACTGAAGCTTTCTTT CASYNATEAFF
TRBJ2-7 TRBD2 - TRBV10-2 TGCGCCAGCAGTGAGGGGGTAGCGGGAGTCTACGAGCAGTACTTC CASSEGVAGVYEQYF
TRBJ2-1 TRBD1 many TRBV11-3 TGTGCCAGCAGCACCACAGGGGGCAATTCTTACAATGAGCAGTTCTTC CASSTTGGNSYNEQFF
TRBJ1-1 TRBD1 medium-sized TRBV6-8 TGTGCCAGCAGTTACTCGCTAACAGGGGGCGTGAACACTGAAGCTTTCTTT CASSYSLTGGVNTEAFF
TRBJ2-1 - few TRBV11-3 TGTGCCAGCAGCCGACGGGTGGGAACTTTTGGTGAGCAGTTCTTC CASSRRVGTFGEQFF
TRBJ2-6 TRBD1 - TRBV5-1 TGCGCCAGCAGCTTGGCCTCGGGGACAGACGCCCTGACTTTC CASSLASGTDALTF
TRBJ1-3 TRBD1 - TRBV5-1 TGCGCCAGCAGCCAACAGGGGGGCGGAAACACCATATATTTT CASSQQGGGNTIYF
TRBJ1-2 - - TRBV6-8 TGTGCCAGCAGTTACTCGACTGACGACGCAAACTATGGCTACACCTTC CASSYSTDDANYGYTF
TRBJ2-7 - - TRBV19 TGTGCCAGTAGTATGGTCGGCTCCTACGAGCAGTACTTC CASSMVGSYEQYF
TRBJ2-7 TRBD1 many TRBV11-3 TGTGCCAGCAGCCTTTGGACAGGGGTAGGCTACGAGCAGTACTTC CASSLWTGVGYEQYF
TRBJ1-6 - few TRBV28 TGTGCCAGCGGGGTAGGAGCTTCACCCCTCCACTTT CASGVGASPLHF
TRBJ2-1 - medium-sized TRBV11-3 TGTGCCAGCAGCTTAGAGGTTAGGTACAGCTCCTACAATGAGCAGTTCTTC CASSLEVRYSSYNEQFF
TRBJ2-1 - - TRBV19 TGTGCCAGTAGTATAGATCCCCGCTCGGGCTACAATGAGCAGTTCTTC CASSIDPRSGYNEQFF
TRBJ2-5 - few TRBV30 TGTGCCTGGAGTGGAGCTGGAGGGAAGGGGGAGACCCAGTACTTC CAWSGAGGKGETQYF